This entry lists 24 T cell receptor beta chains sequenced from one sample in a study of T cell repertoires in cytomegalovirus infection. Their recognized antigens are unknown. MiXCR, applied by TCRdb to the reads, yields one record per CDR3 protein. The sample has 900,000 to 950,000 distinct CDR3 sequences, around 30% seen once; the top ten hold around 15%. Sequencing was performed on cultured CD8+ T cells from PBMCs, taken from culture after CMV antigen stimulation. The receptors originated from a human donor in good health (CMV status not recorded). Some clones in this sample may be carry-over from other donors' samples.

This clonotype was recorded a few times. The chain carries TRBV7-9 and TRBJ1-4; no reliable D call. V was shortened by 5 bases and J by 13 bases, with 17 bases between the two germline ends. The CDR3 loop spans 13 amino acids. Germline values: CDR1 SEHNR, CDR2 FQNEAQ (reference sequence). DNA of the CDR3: TGTGCCAGCAGCCTAGTGGGCAGATGGGGACTGTTTTTT. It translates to CASSLVGRWGLFF. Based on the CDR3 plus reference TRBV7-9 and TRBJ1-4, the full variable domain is DTGVSQNPRHKITKRGQNVTFRCDPISEHNRLYWYRQTLGQGPEFLTYFQNEAQLEKSRLLSDRFSAERPKGSFSTLEIQRTEQGDSAMYLCASSLVGRWGLFFGSGTQLSVL.

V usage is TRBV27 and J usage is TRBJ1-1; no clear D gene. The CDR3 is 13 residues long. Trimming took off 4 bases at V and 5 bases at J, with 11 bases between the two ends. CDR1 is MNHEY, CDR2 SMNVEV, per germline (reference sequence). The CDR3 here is CASSYTRATEAFF. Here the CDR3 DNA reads TGTGCCAGCAGTTATACAAGGGCAACTGAAGCTTTCTTT.

DNA for the CDR3: TGTGCCAGCAGCTTAGTCCCATCTAGCGGGGGGGGACACAATGAGCAGTTCTTC. It is translated as CASSLVPSSGGGHNEQFF. The V call is TRBV7-6, the J call TRBJ2-1, with TRBD2 matching over 12 bases. The CDR3 totals 18 residues. Germline values: CDR1 SGHVS, CDR2 FNYEAQ. V trimming: 1 base; J trimming: 5 bases; junction bases outside the gene matches: 9. The full variable domain, rest sourced from reference TRBV7-6 and TRBJ2-1, is GAGVSQSPRYKVTKRGQDVALRCDPISGHVSLYWYRQALGQGPEFLTYFNYEAQQDKSGLPNDRFSAERPEGSISTLTIQRTEQRDSAMYRCASSLVPSSGGGHNEQFFGPGTRLTVL.

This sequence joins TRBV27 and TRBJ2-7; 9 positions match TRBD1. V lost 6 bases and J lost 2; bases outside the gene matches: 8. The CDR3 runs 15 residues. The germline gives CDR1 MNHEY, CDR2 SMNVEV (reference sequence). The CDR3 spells CASSLRDRVTYEQYF. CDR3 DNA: TGTGCCAGCAGCCTCCGGGACAGGGTTACCTACGAGCAGTACTTC.

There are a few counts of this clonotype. The CDR3 DNA sequence: TGCGCCAGCAGCAGAGTCGGTGCGGACAGACACACCGGGGAGCTGTTTTTT. Protein sequence: CASSRVGADRHTGELFF. The chain combines TRBV4-1 with TRBJ2-2; TRBD1 might be the D (6 bases). CDR3 length: 17 amino acids. Germline V gene lookup returns CDR1 MGHRA and CDR2 YSYEKL. Trimming left V 5 bases short and J 3 bases short, with 19 bases between.

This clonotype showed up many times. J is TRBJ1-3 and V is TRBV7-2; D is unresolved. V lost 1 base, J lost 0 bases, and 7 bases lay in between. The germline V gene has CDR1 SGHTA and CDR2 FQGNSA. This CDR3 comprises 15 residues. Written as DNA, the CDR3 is TGTGCCAGCAGCTTAGACTCCTTCTCTGGAAACACCATATATTTT. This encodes CASSLDSFSGNTIYF.

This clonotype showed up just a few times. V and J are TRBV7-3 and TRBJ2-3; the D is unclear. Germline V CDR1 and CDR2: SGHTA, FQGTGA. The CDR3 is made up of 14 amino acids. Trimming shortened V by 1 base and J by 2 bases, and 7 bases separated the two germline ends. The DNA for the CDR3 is TGTGCCAGCAGCTTAAAAGGCGACACAGATACGCAGTATTTT. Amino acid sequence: CASSLKGDTDTQYF.

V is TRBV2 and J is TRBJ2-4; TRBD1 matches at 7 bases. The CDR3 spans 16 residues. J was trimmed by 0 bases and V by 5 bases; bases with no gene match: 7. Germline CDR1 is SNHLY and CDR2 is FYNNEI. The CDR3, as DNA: TGTGCCAGCAGTTGGGACAGCAGTCTAGCCAAAAACATTCAGTACTTC. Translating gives CASSWDSSLAKNIQYF.

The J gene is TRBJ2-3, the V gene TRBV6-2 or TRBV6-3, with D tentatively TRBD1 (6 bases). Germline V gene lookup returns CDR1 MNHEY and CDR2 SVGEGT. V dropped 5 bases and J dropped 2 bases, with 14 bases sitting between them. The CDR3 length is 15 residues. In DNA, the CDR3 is TGTGCCAGCAGTCGACGGACAGACTACACAGATACGCAGTATTTT. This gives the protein CASSRRTDYTDTQYF.

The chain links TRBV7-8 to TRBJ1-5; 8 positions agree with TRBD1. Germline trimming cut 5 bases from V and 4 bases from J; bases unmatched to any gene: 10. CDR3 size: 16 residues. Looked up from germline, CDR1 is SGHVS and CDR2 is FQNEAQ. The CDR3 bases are TGTGCCAGCAGCCCCCGACAGGGGTCGGCGAATCAGCCCCAGCATTTT. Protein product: CASSPRQGSANQPQHF.

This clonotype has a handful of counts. The CDR3 protein is CASTPQTEGLGNEKLFF. Here the CDR3 DNA reads TGTGCCAGCACTCCCCAAACTGAGGGTTTGGGTAATGAAAAACTGTTTTTT. The rearrangement uses TRBV25-1 and TRBJ1-4; D gene unclear. V gave up 7 bases and J gave up 4 bases, with 22 bases separating them. Germline V gene sequence: CDR1 MGHDK, CDR2 SYGVNS. The CDR3 has 17 amino acids. Using reference TRBV25-1 and TRBJ1-4 for the parts outside the CDR3, the full variable domain is EADIYQTPRYLVIGTGKKITLECSQTMGHDKMYWYQQDPGMELHLIHYSYGVNSTEKGDLSSESTVSRIRTEHFPLTLESARPSHTSQYLCASTPQTEGLGNEKLFFGSGTQLSVL.

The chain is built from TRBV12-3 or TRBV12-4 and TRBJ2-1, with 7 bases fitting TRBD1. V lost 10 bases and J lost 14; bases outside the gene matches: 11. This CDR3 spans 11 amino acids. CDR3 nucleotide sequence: TGTGCCAACACCCTGACAGGGAGAGAGTTCTTC. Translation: CANTLTGREFF.

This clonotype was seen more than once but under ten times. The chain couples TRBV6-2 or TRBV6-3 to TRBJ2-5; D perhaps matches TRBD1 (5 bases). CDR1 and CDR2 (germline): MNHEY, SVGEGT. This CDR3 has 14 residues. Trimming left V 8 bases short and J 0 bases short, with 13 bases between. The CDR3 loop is CASGGHRDQETQYF. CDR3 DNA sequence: TGTGCCAGCGGTGGACACCGAGACCAAGAGACCCAGTACTTC.

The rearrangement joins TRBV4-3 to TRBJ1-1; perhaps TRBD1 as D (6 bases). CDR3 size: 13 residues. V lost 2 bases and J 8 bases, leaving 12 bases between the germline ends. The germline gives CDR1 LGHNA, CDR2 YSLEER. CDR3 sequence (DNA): TGCGCCAGCAGCCAATTGTCAGGGGACGAAGCTTTCTTT. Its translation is CASSQLSGDEAFF.

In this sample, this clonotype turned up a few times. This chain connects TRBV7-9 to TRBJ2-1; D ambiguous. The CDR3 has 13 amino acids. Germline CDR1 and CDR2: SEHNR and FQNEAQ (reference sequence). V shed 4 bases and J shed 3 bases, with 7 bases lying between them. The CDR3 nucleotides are TGTGCCAGCAGCTCCAAACTCTACAATGAGCAGTTCTTC. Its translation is CASSSKLYNEQFF.

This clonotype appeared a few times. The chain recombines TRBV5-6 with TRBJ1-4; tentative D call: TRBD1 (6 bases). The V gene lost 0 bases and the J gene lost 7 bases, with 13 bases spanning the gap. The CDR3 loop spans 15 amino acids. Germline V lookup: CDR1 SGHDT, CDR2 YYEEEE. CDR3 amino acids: CASSLGGGSGEKLFF. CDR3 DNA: TGTGCCAGCAGCTTGGGGGGGGGCTCGGGTGAAAAACTGTTTTTT. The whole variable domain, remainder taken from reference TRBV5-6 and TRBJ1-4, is DAGVTQSPTHLIKTRGQQVTLRCSPKSGHDTVSWYQQALGQGPQFIFQYYEEEERQRGNFPDRFSGHQFPNYSSELNVNALLLGDSALYLCASSLGGGSGEKLFFGSGTQLSVL.

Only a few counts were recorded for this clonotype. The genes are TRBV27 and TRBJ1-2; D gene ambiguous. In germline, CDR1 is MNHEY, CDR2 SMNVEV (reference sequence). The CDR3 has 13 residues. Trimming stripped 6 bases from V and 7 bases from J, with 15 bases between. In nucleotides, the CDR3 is TGTGCCAGCAGAAGTGGTGGGCGACCTGGCTACACCTTC. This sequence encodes CASRSGGRPGYTF.

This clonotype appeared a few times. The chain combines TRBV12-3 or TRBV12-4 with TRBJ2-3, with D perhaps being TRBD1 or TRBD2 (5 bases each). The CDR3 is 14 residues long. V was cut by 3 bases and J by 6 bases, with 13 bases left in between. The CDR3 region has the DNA TGTGCCAGCAGTTTGAGGGGACCCTCGGATACGCAGTATTTT. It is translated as CASSLRGPSDTQYF.

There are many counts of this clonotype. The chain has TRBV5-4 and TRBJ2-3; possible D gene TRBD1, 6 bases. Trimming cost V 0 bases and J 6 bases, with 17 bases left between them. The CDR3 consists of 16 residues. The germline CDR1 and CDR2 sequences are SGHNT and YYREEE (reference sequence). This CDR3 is CASSLEEGTPEDTQYF. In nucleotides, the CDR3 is TGTGCCAGCAGCTTGGAAGAGGGGACACCGGAGGATACGCAGTATTTT.

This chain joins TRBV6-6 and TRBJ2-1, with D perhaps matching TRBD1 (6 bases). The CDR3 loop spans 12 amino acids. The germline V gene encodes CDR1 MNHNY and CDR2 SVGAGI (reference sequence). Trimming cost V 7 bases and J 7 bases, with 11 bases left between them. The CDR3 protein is CASKPGANEQFF. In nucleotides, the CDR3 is TGTGCCAGCAAGCCAGGGGCGAATGAGCAGTTCTTC.

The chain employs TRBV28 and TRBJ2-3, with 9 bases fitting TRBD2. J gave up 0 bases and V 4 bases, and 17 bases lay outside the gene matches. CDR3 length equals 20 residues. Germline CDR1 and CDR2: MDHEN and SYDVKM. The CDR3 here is CASSSQVLARLAESTDTQYF. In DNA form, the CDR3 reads TGTGCCAGCAGTTCGCAGGTCCTGGCCAGACTAGCGGAAAGCACAGATACGCAGTATTTT.

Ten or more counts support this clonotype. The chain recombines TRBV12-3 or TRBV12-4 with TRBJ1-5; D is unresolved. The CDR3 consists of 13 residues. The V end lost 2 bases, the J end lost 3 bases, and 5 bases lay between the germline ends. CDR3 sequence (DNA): TGTGCCAGCAGTTTACGGCTCAATCAGCCCCAGCATTTT. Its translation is CASSLRLNQPQHF.

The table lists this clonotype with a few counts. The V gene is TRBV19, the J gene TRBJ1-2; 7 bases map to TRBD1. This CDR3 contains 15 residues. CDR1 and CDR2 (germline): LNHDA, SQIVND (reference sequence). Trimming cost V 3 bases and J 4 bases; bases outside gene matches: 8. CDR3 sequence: CASSIVRDRPYGYTF. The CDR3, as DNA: TGTGCCAGTAGTATTGTCCGGGACAGACCCTATGGCTACACCTTC. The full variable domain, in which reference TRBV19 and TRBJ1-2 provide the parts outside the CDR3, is DGGITQSPKYLFRKEGQNVTLSCEQNLNHDAMYWYRQDPGQGLRLIYYSQIVNDFQKGDIAEGYSVSREKKESFPLTVTSAQKNPTAFYLCASSIVRDRPYGYTFGSGTRLTVV.

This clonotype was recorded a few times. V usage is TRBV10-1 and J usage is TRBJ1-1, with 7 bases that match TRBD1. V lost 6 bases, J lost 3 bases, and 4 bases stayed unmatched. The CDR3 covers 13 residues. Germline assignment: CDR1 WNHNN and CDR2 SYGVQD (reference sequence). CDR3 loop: CASRLTGDTEAFF. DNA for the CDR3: TGCGCCAGCAGGCTAACAGGGGACACTGAAGCTTTCTTT.